The present TCR beta chain was sequenced within a study of blood T cell repertoires in COVID-19. A remark on this clone: One end of the junction does not line up with germline, which may come from a read error.

This CDR3 region has 13 residues. Germline CDR1 reads SSHAT; CDR2 reads FNYEAQ (reference sequence). The assay was immunoSEQ multiplex PCR, and TCRdb's table has in-frame clones only and misses some. The sample has some 110,000 clones, roughly 82% seen once; the top ten hold over 20%. The TCR was taken from a man aged 55 to 70 with acute or convalescent COVID-19. The V call is TRBV7-7, the J call TRBJ2-5, with D maybe TRBD1 (6 bases). The material sequenced was peripheral blood. CDR3 nucleotides: TGTGCTAGCAGCTTAGCACAGGGCGAGACCCAGTACTTC. Translated, it gives CASSLAQGETQYF. The variable domain in full, completed from reference TRBV7-7 and TRBJ2-5, reads GAGVSQSPRYKVTKRGQDVTLRCDPISSHATLYWYQQALGQGPEFLTYFNYEAQPDKSGLPSDRFSAERPEGSISTLTIQRTEQRDSAMYRCASSLAQGETQYFGPGTRLLVL.